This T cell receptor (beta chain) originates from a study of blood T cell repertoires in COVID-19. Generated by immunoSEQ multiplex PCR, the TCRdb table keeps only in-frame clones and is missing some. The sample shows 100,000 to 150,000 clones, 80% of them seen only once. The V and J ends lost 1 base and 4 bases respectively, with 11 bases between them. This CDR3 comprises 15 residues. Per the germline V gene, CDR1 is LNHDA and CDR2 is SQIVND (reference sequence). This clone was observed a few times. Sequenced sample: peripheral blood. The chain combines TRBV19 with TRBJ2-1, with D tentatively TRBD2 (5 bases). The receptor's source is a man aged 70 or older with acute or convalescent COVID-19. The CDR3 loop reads CASSIAGGFYNEQFF. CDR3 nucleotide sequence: TGTGCCAGTAGTATAGCTGGAGGTTTTTACAATGAGCAGTTCTTC.